What follows is one TCR beta chain and its context. Its antigen is not identified. A mixed TRB-A/B primer pool amplified rearranged TRB by multiplex touch-down PCR. Each CDR3 protein is one row after TCRdb ran MiXCR on the multiplex PCR reads. The table records approximately 10,000 distinct CDR3 sequences, approximately 38% of them present only once. TCR beta rearrangements were amplified from peripheral blood genomic DNA. The sample comes from a study of T cell repertoires in aging, cancer and after chemotherapy. Across the study: Over several months to years, re-sampled healthy donor repertoires clearly shared clones.

The V gene lost 0 bases and the J gene lost 7 bases, with 8 bases spanning the gap. CDR1 is SGHRS, CDR2 YFSETQ, per germline. The CDR3 covers 13 residues. General study results and limits: Median generation probability rose over the chemotherapy interval in each cancer cohort, suggesting rebound thymic output. Age-matched healthy donors had significantly more diverse, less clonal blood TCR repertoires than untreated cancer patients. The repertoire data cannot show anything about immunological memory following chemotherapy.

The V gene is TRBV5-1, the J gene TRBJ2-1; D gene uncertain. The sample consisted of blood. The receptor's source is a human donor in good health. The CDR3 is CASSLVVSNEQFF. The CDR3 DNA is TGCGCCAGCAGCTTGGTAGTCTCTAATGAGCAGTTCTTC.